This T cell receptor beta chain emerged from a study of T cells in Graves' hyperthyroidism and ophthalmopathy. Notes on the study in general: Ophthalmopathy stood apart from stable hyperthyroidism in a 13 V-J model.

TCR beta CDR3 regions were amplified from RNA. A set of HTBI primers served as the primers for a first-round RT-PCR of the TCR CDR3. TCRdb fed the multiplex PCR reads into MiXCR, producing one record per CDR3 protein. The table has about 280,000 distinct CDR3 sequences, approximately 26% seen once. Germline V gene data show CDR1 as LNHDA and CDR2 as SQIVND (reference sequence). The ends lost 9 bases at V and 1 base at J; junction bases unmatched: 8. The CDR3 is made up of 15 amino acids. Note on this clonotype: The antigen is not known.

The chain combines TRBV19 with TRBJ1-5, with 8 bases matching TRBD1. The sequenced sample consisted of blood. The TCR comes from a man aged 40-49 years with Graves' hyperthyroidism that later progressed to Graves' ophthalmopathy. The CDR3 region has the DNA TGTGCCAGCTCAGGGGGCGCAGGGAGCAATCAGCCCCAGCATTTT. Protein: CASSGGAGSNQPQHF.